These T cell receptor beta chains were read from a single sample in a study of T cell responses to AZD1222 COVID-19 vaccine. Some clones are missing from TCRdb's copy, which holds only in-frame ones; the method was immunoSEQ multiplex PCR. This sample has approximately 160,000 clones, with 90% to 95% found just once. The sequencing here drew on peripheral blood, taken on day 0 of AZD1222 vaccination. The receptors come from an adult in good health. Each CDR3 is given with its conserved first and last residue. A D gene is named only where the DNA matches it firmly. Only some rows state a clone size, as once, few, many or a class for expanded clones.

TRBJ1-1 | - | TRBV23-1 | TRBD1 | TGCGCCAGCAGTCGTGACCACAGGGGAGACACTGAAGCTTTCTTT | CASSRDHRGDTEAFF
TRBJ2-1 | once | TRBV23-1 | - | TGCGCCAGCAGTCATACCCTAGATCGTGAGCAGTTCTTC | CASSHTLDREQFF
TRBJ2-7 | - | TRBV5-8 | - | TGTGCCAGCACCCTCGGTGGCTCCTACGAGCAGTACTTC | CASTLGGSYEQYF
TRBJ2-5 | few | TRBV6-1 | - | TGTGCCAGCAGTGAAGACAGGGTCTGGGAGACCCAGTACTTC | CASSEDRVWETQYF
TRBJ1-1 | - | TRBV18 | - | TGTGCCAGCTCATTGGGACCGAGGAACACTGAAGCTTTCTTT | CASSLGPRNTEAFF
TRBJ1-1 | - | TRBV7-9 | - | TGTGCCAGCAGCTCCGGTGGCGCTGAAGCTTTCTTT | CASSSGGAEAFF
TRBJ2-7 | once | TRBV28 | TRBD1 | TGTGCCACCGATCCGGGACAGAACTTATACGAGCAGTACTTC | CATDPGQNLYEQYF
TRBJ2-7 | - | TRBV18 | - | TGTGCCAGCTCACCGCCGACCGACTACGAGCAGTACTTC | CASSPPTDYEQYF
TRBJ1-2 | - | TRBV19 | - | TGTGCCAGTAGTTTCGCACAGGAGGGCTATGGCTACACCTTC | CASSFAQEGYGYTF
TRBJ2-1 | - | TRBV12-5 | TRBD2 | TGTGCTAGTGGTTTGCCGAAGACTAGCGGTGGGAATGAGCAGTTCTTC | CASGLPKTSGGNEQFF
TRBJ2-5 | - | TRBV7-2 | TRBD2 | TGTGCCAGCACGAAATCCGGGACTAGCGGCTCTGAGACCCAGTACTTC | CASTKSGTSGSETQYF